The clone carrying this T cell receptor beta chain was observed many times. TCRdb re-called the 5' RACE reads through MiXCR, storing one row per CDR3 protein. The data hold around 320,000 distinct CDR3 sequences, with over 25% observed a single time. This sample stems from a study of T-cell memory formation after mild COVID-19. The length of the CDR3 is 14 residues. Per germline, CDR1 SGHRS and CDR2 YFSETQ. J gave up 5 bases and V 4 bases, and 6 bases lay outside the gene matches. The source is an adult woman who had mild COVID-19 (a few samples of this study predate the infection). Cell type and time point are not known. The source material was PBMCs or a T cell subset sorted from them (not recorded which). The chain has TRBV5-1 and TRBJ2-3, with 8 bases that match TRBD2. The CDR3 nucleotides read TGCGCCAGCAGCACGGGGGGGCCACAAGATACGCAGTATTTT. Translation gives CASSTGGPQDTQYF. The whole variable domain, filled in from reference TRBV5-1 and TRBJ2-3, reads KAGVTQTPRYLIKTRGQQVTLSCSPISGHRSVSWYQQTPGQGLQFLFEYFSETQRNKGNFPGRFSGRQFSNSRSEMNVSTLELGDSALYLCASSTGGPQDTQYFGPGTRLTVL.